The clone carrying this TCR beta chain was picked up many times. The data originate from a study of response to subunit inactivated influenza vaccine. The V end was cut by 3 bases, the J end by 5 bases, with 17 bases between. Looked up from germline, CDR1 is SGHDN and CDR2 is FVKESK. The CDR3 length is 17 residues. TCRdb fed the RT-PCR reads into MiXCR, producing one record per CDR3 protein. Of around 580,000 distinct CDR3 sequences in the sample, about 12% are singletons; the top ten hold roughly 10%. This sequence originates from a man aged 50-59 years who received an inactivated influenza vaccine. The chain uses TRBV14 and TRBJ1-6, with D possibly TRBD1 on 6 matching bases. The material sequenced was PBMCs from blood, taken on the day of vaccination. The CDR3 loop is CASSHSRTVPNNSPLHF. CDR3 DNA: TGTGCCAGCAGCCACTCCCGGACAGTTCCTAATAATTCACCCCTCCACTTT.